These 20 T cell receptor beta chains originate from one sample sequenced in a study of identical twins. MiXCR was run by TCRdb on the 5' RACE reads, yielding one entry per CDR3 protein. Found here are about 660,000 distinct CDR3 sequences, under 9% of them singletons; the top ten hold around 0.98%. The sample was also reused in another study, on yellow fever vaccine responses in identical twins.

What was sequenced was PBMCs. Source of these receptors: a woman under 30 in good health.

At least ten counts were recorded for this clonotype. This chain uses TRBV10-2 with TRBJ1-5, with 10 nucleotides matching TRBD1. V lost 2 bases to trimming and J lost 6 bases; unmatched junction nucleotides: 7. Germline CDR1 and CDR2: WSHSY and SAAADI. The CDR3 is made up of 16 amino acids. CDR3 DNA sequence: TGCGCCAGCAGTGAGCGTGGGACAGGGGAACGTCAGCCCCAGCATTTT. Residues: CASSERGTGERQPQHF.

This sequence joins TRBV29-1 and TRBJ2-7; no clear D gene. CDR1 and CDR2 (germline): SQVTM, ANQGSEA. Trimming pared 4 bases from V and 3 bases from J, leaving 13 bases between. The CDR3 covers 13 residues. CDR3 amino acids: CSVAVGMDYEQYF. In nucleotides, the CDR3 is TGCAGCGTTGCTGTTGGGATGGACTACGAGCAGTACTTC.

The sample holds many counts of this clonotype. The J gene is TRBJ2-7, the V gene TRBV20-1; D is possibly TRBD2 (6 bases). Germline V gene sequence: CDR1 DFQATT, CDR2 SNEGSKA (reference sequence). V dropped 3 bases and J dropped 7 bases, with 13 bases sitting between them. The CDR3 has 12 amino acids. The CDR3 DNA is TGCAGTGCTAGCGGGGGAGTAGGTGAGCAGTACTTC. This translates into CSASGGVGEQYF.

This clonotype was recorded a few times. This chain connects TRBV12-3 or TRBV12-4 to TRBJ2-3, with 7 bases fitting TRBD1. V shed 5 bases, J shed 2 bases, and the junction held 10 bases outside the gene matches. The CDR3 runs 16 residues. The CDR3 sequence is CASSHEGGRVTDTQYF. CDR3 in DNA: TGTGCCAGCAGTCACGAAGGGGGCCGTGTCACAGATACGCAGTATTTT.

This chain uses TRBV5-1 with TRBJ2-7; 8 nucleotides line up with TRBD1. Germline V gives CDR1 SGHRS, CDR2 YFSETQ. With V trimmed by 4 bases and J by 2 bases, 5 bases remained unmatched. The CDR3 is 14 residues long. Written as DNA, the CDR3 is TGCGCCAGCAGCGGTCAGGGGGCGACCTACGAGCAGTACTTC. Translated, it gives CASSGQGATYEQYF.

V usage is TRBV9 and J usage is TRBJ2-2, with 8 bases matching TRBD1. The germline CDR1 and CDR2 sequences are SGDLS and YYNGEE. V lost 0 bases to trimming and J lost 6 bases; unmatched junction nucleotides: 1. The CDR3 has 14 residues. Written as DNA, the CDR3 is TGTGCCAGCAGCGTAGAGACAGGGGCCGGGGAGCTGTTTTTT. Protein product: CASSVETGAGELFF.

This clonotype has just a few counts. The chain joins TRBV20-1 to TRBJ1-1; D not resolved. The V and J ends lost 1 base and 1 base respectively, with 7 bases between them. Germline V gene sequence: CDR1 DFQATT, CDR2 SNEGSKA (reference sequence). There are 13 residues in the CDR3. The CDR3 loop is CSARGPTNTEAFF. The CDR3 coding sequence is TGCAGTGCTAGAGGACCCACGAACACTGAAGCTTTCTTT.

In this sample, this clonotype turned up a few times. The gene calls are TRBV7-2 and TRBJ2-3; D may be TRBD1 (5 bases). The CDR3 is 13 residues long. V gave up 6 bases and J gave up 2 bases, with 9 bases separating them. CDR1 and CDR2 (germline): SGHTA, FQGNSA. CDR3 protein: CASRRQITDTQYF. DNA of the CDR3: TGTGCCAGCAGGAGACAGATCACAGATACGCAGTATTTT.

The chain couples TRBV6-2 or TRBV6-3 to TRBJ1-5; unclear D gene. Germline values: CDR1 MNHEY, CDR2 SVGEGT. The CDR3 length is 12 residues. V lost 2 bases and J lost 7, with 6 bases in between. The CDR3 loop reads CASSYRWQPQHF. In nucleotides, the CDR3 is TGTGCCAGCAGTTACCGTTGGCAGCCCCAGCATTTT.

Many counts were recorded for this clonotype. This chain connects TRBV12-3 or TRBV12-4 to TRBJ2-3; TRBD1 matches at 8 bases. The CDR3 runs to 14 residues. The J segment lost 4 bases and the V segment lost 6 bases, leaving 6 bases of the junction unmatched. The CDR3 nucleotides read TGTGCCAGCAGCCGCGACAGGGGTTCAGATACGCAGTATTTT. It encodes CASSRDRGSDTQYF.

The CDR3 sequence is CASSQVLGQGGEQYF. The CDR3 DNA reads as TGCGCCAGCAGCCAAGTACTTGGACAGGGGGGCGAGCAGTACTTC. The chain is built from TRBV4-3 and TRBJ2-7; 10 positions match TRBD1. CDR1 is LGHNA, CDR2 YSLEER, per germline. The trim removed 1 base at V and 6 bases at J, leaving 6 bases unmatched. This CDR3 contains 15 residues.

This clonotype was seen repeatedly, ten times or more. The V gene is TRBV13, the J gene TRBJ2-7, with D perhaps matching TRBD2 (5 bases). Trimming cost V 1 base and J 6 bases, with 19 bases left between them. The length of the CDR3 is 16 residues. CDR1 and CDR2 (germline): PRHDT, FYEKMQ (reference sequence). The CDR3 DNA is TGTGCCAGCAGCTTAGCCTTACTAGTACCTCCCCGCGAGCAGTACTTC. Translated: CASSLALLVPPREQYF.

The chain employs TRBV15 and TRBJ2-1, with TRBD1 identical over 7 bases. Trimming took 1 base from V and 7 from J; bases not matched to a gene: 4. CDR1 and CDR2 (germline): LNHNV, YYDKDF (reference sequence). The CDR3 is 14 amino acids. The CDR3 reads CATSRGTGVNEQFF. The CDR3 DNA is TGTGCCACCAGCAGAGGTACAGGGGTTAATGAGCAGTTCTTC.

This clonotype was found many times. The chain combines TRBV5-1 with TRBJ2-4, with a possible D match to TRBD1 (5 bases). Trimming shortened V by 4 bases and J by 5 bases, and 28 bases separated the two germline ends. The CDR3 runs to 19 residues. Germline V gene data show CDR1 as SGHRS and CDR2 as YFSETQ. The CDR3 here is CASSPASRQGIIPENIQYF. The CDR3 DNA is TGCGCCAGCAGCCCGGCAAGTCGTCAGGGCATCATTCCCGAAAACATTCAGTACTTC. The whole variable domain, filled in from reference TRBV5-1 and TRBJ2-4, reads KAGVTQTPRYLIKTRGQQVTLSCSPISGHRSVSWYQQTPGQGLQFLFEYFSETQRNKGNFPGRFSGRQFSNSRSEMNVSTLELGDSALYLCASSPASRQGIIPENIQYFGAGTRLSVL.

This clonotype has ten or more counts. The chain links TRBV27 to TRBJ2-1; TRBD2 matches at 7 bases. The CDR3 consists of 13 residues. The germline gives CDR1 MNHEY, CDR2 SMNVEV (reference sequence). Unmatched junction bases numbered 5, after V lost 7 bases and J lost 5 bases. The CDR3 sequence: CASMGGFNNEQFF. The CDR3 region has the DNA TGTGCCAGCATGGGGGGGTTCAACAATGAGCAGTTCTTC.

This clonotype has a count of ten or more. The chain combines TRBV7-8 with TRBJ1-5, with D perhaps matching TRBD1 (5 bases). The V gene lost 1 base and the J gene lost 7 bases, with 14 bases spanning the gap. From germline, CDR1 is SGHVS and CDR2 FQNEAQ. This CDR3 spans 15 amino acids. CDR3 sequence reads: CASSLVGGERQPQHF. CDR3 nucleotides: TGTGCCAGCAGCTTAGTAGGAGGGGAAAGACAGCCCCAGCATTTT.

For this clonotype: This may arise from a read error, as a much more abundant clone is one base away. The rearrangement joins TRBV7-2 to TRBJ2-4; D remains ambiguous. Per germline, CDR1 SGHTA and CDR2 FQGNSA. The V gene lost 2 bases and the J gene lost 6 bases, with 11 bases spanning the gap. The CDR3 covers 14 residues. This CDR3 reads CASSLWIWVNIQYF. The CDR3, as DNA: TGTGCCAGCAGCTTATGGATCTGGGTAAACATTCAGTACTTC.

This clonotype was counted at least ten times. The rearrangement links TRBV20-1 to TRBJ2-1; maybe TRBD1 (6 bases). The V gene's germline CDR1 is DFQATT and CDR2 SNEGSKA (reference sequence). V was cut by 0 bases and J by 4 bases, with 19 bases left in between. The CDR3 spans 17 residues. The CDR3 reads CSARDPGQQERYNEQFF. The CDR3 coding sequence is TGCAGTGCTAGAGACCCTGGACAGCAAGAAAGGTACAATGAGCAGTTCTTC.

This clonotype was observed many times. The chain links TRBV5-1 to TRBJ2-7; D is unclear. Germline V gene lookup returns CDR1 SGHRS and CDR2 YFSETQ. This CDR3 has 14 residues. The V gene lost 0 bases and the J gene lost 2 bases, with 9 bases spanning the gap. The CDR3 sequence: CASSLAVGTYEQYF. CDR3 coding DNA: TGCGCCAGCAGCTTGGCCGTCGGCACCTACGAGCAGTACTTC. Drawing the rest from reference TRBV5-1 and TRBJ2-7, the complete variable domain is KAGVTQTPRYLIKTRGQQVTLSCSPISGHRSVSWYQQTPGQGLQFLFEYFSETQRNKGNFPGRFSGRQFSNSRSEMNVSTLELGDSALYLCASSLAVGTYEQYFGPGTRLTVT.

The rearrangement uses TRBV14 and TRBJ1-1, with D possibly matching TRBD1 (5 bases). Germline CDR1 is SGHDN and CDR2 is FVKESK. The germline V and J ends were trimmed by 5 bases and 0 bases, with 10 bases remaining between them. The CDR3 is 14 residues long. DNA of the CDR3: TGTGCCAGCAGCAGACAGTTGCTGAACACTGAAGCTTTCTTT. As protein: CASSRQLLNTEAFF.